Presented here are 11 T cell receptor beta chains from one specimen sequenced in a study of shared clonotypes between healthy human individuals. Using immunoSEQ multiplex PCR, the repertoire was profiled, and TCRdb retains in-frame clones only, with some absent. The data hold nearly 2 million clones, with roughly 94% observed a single time. It was CD45RO-negative cells, positively selected for CCR7, that made up naive CD8 cells, with terminally differentiated effector memory CD45RA+ cells excluded. The sequenced sample was naive CD8+ T cells sorted from blood. The receptors stem from a man between 18 and 29 years old in good health.

Worth noting for this clone: The sample carries other DNA sequences with the same CDR3. This rearrangement joins TRBV5-1 to TRBJ2-7; D could derive from TRBD1 or TRBD2 (5 bases each). CDR3 length equals 12 residues. V lost 2 bases and J lost 4, with 7 bases in between. Germline values: CDR1 SGHRS, CDR2 YFSETQ. In nucleotides, the CDR3 is TGCGCCAGCAGCTTCGAGGGGTACGAGCAGTACTTC. Translating gives CASSFEGYEQYF.

The chain couples TRBV2 to TRBJ2-1; 8 bases match TRBD2. In germline, CDR1 is SNHLY, CDR2 FYNNEI. The J segment lost 0 bases and the V segment lost 6 bases, leaving 7 bases of the junction unmatched. The CDR3 covers 16 residues. Written as DNA, the CDR3 is TGTGCCAGCAGGAGCATAGCGGGGAGCTCCTACAATGAGCAGTTCTTC. It yields the protein CASRSIAGSSYNEQFF.

The chain joins TRBV7-3 to TRBJ2-5; 7 nucleotides line up with TRBD1. The J segment lost 0 bases and the V segment lost 2 bases, leaving 3 bases of the junction unmatched. Germline V gives CDR1 SGHTA, CDR2 FQGTGA. The CDR3 is 15 amino acids. DNA for the CDR3: TGTGCCAGCAGCTTATCGGGACAGAACCAAGAGACCCAGTACTTC. This gives the protein CASSLSGQNQETQYF.

A word on this clone: The sample has other DNA sequences that encode this CDR3 too. The rearrangement links TRBV27 to TRBJ1-1, with D perhaps TRBD1 (5 bases). Germline assignment: CDR1 MNHEY and CDR2 SMNVEV (reference sequence). V lost 2 bases, J lost 1 base, and 8 bases lay in between. The length of the CDR3 is 14 residues. The CDR3 DNA sequence: TGTGCCAGCAGTTTAGGGGGGGGGAACACTGAAGCTTTCTTT. Translation: CASSLGGGNTEAFF.

The gene calls are TRBV29-1 and TRBJ2-5; no clear D gene. Per the germline V gene, CDR1 is SQVTM and CDR2 is ANQGSEA. The CDR3 length is 13 residues. V was shortened by 5 bases and J by 5 bases, with 15 bases between the two germline ends. The DNA for the CDR3 is TGCAGCGTTTTGGCTACCGAGAGGGAGACCCAGTACTTC. Its protein product is CSVLATERETQYF.

This clone was observed a single time. The chain recombines TRBV30 with TRBJ2-7; perhaps TRBD2 as D (5 bases). CDR1 and CDR2 (germline): GTSNPN, SVGIG (reference sequence). Trimming removed 2 bases at V and 3 bases at J, with 11 bases between. This CDR3 has 13 amino acids. The CDR3 protein is CAWSWTAGYEQYF. The CDR3 bases are TGTGCCTGGAGTTGGACTGCCGGCTACGAGCAGTACTTC.

This chain links TRBV29-1 with TRBJ2-7; 10 bases fit TRBD1. V lost 4 bases, J lost 3 bases, and 6 bases stayed unmatched. Germline values: CDR1 SQVTM, CDR2 ANQGSEA. CDR3 length: 14 amino acids. The DNA of the CDR3 is TGCAGCGTTGGGTGGACAGGGGGTATCTACGAGCAGTACTTC. It is translated as CSVGWTGGIYEQYF.

This clone appeared once. The chain couples TRBV9 to TRBJ2-3, with a weak D call TRBD2 (6 bases). With 0 bases removed from V and 0 bases from J, the gap between germline ends came to 11 bases. The CDR3 totals 16 residues. Germline loops: CDR1 SGDLS, CDR2 YYNGEE. This CDR3 reads CASSVVGGISTDTQYF. The CDR3 DNA sequence: TGTGCCAGCAGCGTAGTGGGCGGGATAAGCACAGATACGCAGTATTTT.

V usage is TRBV30 and J usage is TRBJ2-3, with 10 bases matching TRBD2. Per the germline V gene, CDR1 is GTSNPN and CDR2 is SVGIG (reference sequence). The CDR3 consists of 16 residues. With V trimmed by 1 base and J by 1 base, 5 bases remained unmatched. The CDR3 DNA reads as TGTGCCTGGAGTGGTCCTAGCGGGGGAGGCACAGATACGCAGTATTTT. Translated, it gives CAWSGPSGGGTDTQYF.

The rearrangement joins TRBV2 to TRBJ2-7; the D call may be TRBD1 or TRBD2 (7 bases each). Between the trimmed V and J ends, which lost 6 bases and 3 bases, there was a span of 15 bases. This CDR3 comprises 14 residues. Germline assignment: CDR1 SNHLY and CDR2 FYNNEI. The CDR3 spells CASSGAGGVYEQYF. The DNA for the CDR3 is TGTGCCAGCAGCGGCGCAGGGGGGGTCTACGAGCAGTACTTC.

The count of this clone is one. This chain links TRBV4-1 with TRBJ2-6, with 12 bases lining up with TRBD1. CDR1 is MGHRA and CDR2 is YSYEKL in the germline V gene. V lost 2 bases, J lost 1 base, and 3 bases stayed unmatched. The CDR3 contains 18 residues. The DNA of the CDR3 is TGCGCCAGCAGCCAACCGGGACAGGGGGCTTCTGGGGCCAACGTCCTGACTTTC. Its protein is CASSQPGQGASGANVLTF.